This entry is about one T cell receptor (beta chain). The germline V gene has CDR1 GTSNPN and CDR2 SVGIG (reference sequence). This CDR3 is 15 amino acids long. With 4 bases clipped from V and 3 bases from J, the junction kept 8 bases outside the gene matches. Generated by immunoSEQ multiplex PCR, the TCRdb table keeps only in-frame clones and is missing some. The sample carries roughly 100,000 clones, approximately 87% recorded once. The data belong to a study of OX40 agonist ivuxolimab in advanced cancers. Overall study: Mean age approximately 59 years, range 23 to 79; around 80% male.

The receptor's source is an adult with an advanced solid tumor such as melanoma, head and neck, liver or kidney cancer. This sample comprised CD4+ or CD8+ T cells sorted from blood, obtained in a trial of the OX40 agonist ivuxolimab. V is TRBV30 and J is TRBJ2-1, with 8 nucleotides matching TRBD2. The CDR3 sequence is CAWTLRGGNYNEQFF. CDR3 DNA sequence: TGTGCCTGGACCTTACGGGGGGGAAACTACAATGAGCAGTTCTTC. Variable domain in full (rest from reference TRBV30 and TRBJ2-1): SQTIHQWPATLVQPVGSPLSLECTVEGTSNPNLYWYRQAAGRGLQLLFYSVGIGQISSEVPQNLSASRPQDRQFILSSKKLLLSDSGFYLCAWTLRGGNYNEQFFGPGTRLTVL.